Given below is one T cell receptor (beta chain) in context. The memory fraction was CD4+CD45RO+CD25- cells. CDR3 length: 16 amino acids. The germline gives CDR1 KGHDR, CDR2 SFDVKD. The V gene lost 4 bases and the J gene lost 8 bases, with 20 bases spanning the gap. One entry per CDR3 protein, called by TCRdb with MiXCR from the 5' RACE reads. The sample contains around 50,000 distinct CDR3 sequences, around 28% of which appear only once. Source material: tumor-infiltrating memory CD4+ T cells sorted from the breast tumor. Noted subset: memory CD4+ T cells, CD4+CD45RO+CD25-. The source of this sequence is a female donor with breast cancer. The V gene is TRBV24-1, the J gene TRBJ2-1, with D possibly matching TRBD2 (6 bases). The CDR3 region is CATSDPAKGRIDEQFF. CDR3 bases: TGTGCCACCAGTGACCCCGCAAAGGGGAGGATTGATGAGCAGTTCTTC.